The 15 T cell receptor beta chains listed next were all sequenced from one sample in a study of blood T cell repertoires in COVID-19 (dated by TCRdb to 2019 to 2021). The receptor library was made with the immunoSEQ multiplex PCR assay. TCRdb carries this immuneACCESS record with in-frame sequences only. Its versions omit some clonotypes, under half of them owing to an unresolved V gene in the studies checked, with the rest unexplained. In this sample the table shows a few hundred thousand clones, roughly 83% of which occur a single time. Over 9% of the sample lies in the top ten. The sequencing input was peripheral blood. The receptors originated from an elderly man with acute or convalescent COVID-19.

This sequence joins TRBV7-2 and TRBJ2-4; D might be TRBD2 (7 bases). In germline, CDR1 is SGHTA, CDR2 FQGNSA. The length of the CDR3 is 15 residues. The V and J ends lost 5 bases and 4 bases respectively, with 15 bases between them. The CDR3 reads CASSPSGGQKNIQYF. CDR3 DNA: TGTGCCAGCAGCCCATCGGGGGGCCAGAAAAACATTCAGTACTTC.

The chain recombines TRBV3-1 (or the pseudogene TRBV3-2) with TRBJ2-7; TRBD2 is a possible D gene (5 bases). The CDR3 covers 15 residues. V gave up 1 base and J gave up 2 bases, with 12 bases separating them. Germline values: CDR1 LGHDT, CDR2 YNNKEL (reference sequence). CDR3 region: CASSQGGERTYEQYF. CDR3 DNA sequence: TGTGCCAGCAGCCAAGGTGGGGAGAGGACCTACGAGCAGTACTTC.

CDR3 nucleotide sequence: TGCAGCGCCGAGGGACAGGGGGCTGGCGGGGAGCTGTTTTTT. It translates to CSAEGQGAGGELFF. The chain has TRBV29-1 and TRBJ2-2, with TRBD1 matching over 12 bases. The CDR3 covers 14 residues. V gave up 7 bases and J gave up 7 bases; unmatched junction bases: 7. Germline values: CDR1 SQVTM, CDR2 ANQGSEA.

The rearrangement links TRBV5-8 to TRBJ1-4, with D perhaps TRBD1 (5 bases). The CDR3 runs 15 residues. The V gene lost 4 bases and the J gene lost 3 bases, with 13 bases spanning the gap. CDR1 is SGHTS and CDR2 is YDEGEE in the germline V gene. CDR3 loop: CASSPWGVSNEKLFF. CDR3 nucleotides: TGTGCCAGCAGCCCCTGGGGGGTTTCTAATGAAAAACTGTTTTTT. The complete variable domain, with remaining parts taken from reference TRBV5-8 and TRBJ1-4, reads EAGVTQSPTHLIKTRGQQATLRCSPISGHTSVYWYQQALGLGLQFLLWYDEGEERNRGNFPPRFSGRQFPNYSSELNVNALELEDSALYLCASSPWGVSNEKLFFGSGTQLSVL.

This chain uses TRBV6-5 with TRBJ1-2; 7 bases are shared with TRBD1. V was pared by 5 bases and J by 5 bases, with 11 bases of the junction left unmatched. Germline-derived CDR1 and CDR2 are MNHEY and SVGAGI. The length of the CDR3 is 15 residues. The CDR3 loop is CASSRPRQGIYGYTF. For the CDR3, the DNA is TGTGCCAGCAGTCGCCCCAGACAGGGCATTTATGGCTACACCTTC.

CDR3 amino acids: CASSSGTAHFF. CDR3 DNA: TGTGCCAGCAGCTCCGGGACAGCCCACTTCTTC. This sequence joins TRBV6-5 and TRBJ2-1; 7 bases align to TRBD1. The CDR3 runs to 11 residues. Germline CDR1 reads MNHEY; CDR2 reads SVGAGI. The ends lost 6 bases at V and 16 bases at J; junction bases unmatched: 9.

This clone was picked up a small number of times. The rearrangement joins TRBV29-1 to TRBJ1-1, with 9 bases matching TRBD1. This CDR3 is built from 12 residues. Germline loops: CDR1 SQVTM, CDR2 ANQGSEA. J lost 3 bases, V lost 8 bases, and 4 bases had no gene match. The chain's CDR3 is CSSGQGYTEAFF. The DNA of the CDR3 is TGCAGCTCGGGACAGGGATACACTGAAGCTTTCTTT.

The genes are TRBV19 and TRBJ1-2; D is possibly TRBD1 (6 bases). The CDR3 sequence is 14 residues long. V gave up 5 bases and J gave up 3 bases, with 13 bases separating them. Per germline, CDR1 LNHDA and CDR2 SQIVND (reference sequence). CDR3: CASSLGAEYYGYTF. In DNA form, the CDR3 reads TGTGCCAGTAGTCTGGGGGCGGAATACTATGGCTACACCTTC.

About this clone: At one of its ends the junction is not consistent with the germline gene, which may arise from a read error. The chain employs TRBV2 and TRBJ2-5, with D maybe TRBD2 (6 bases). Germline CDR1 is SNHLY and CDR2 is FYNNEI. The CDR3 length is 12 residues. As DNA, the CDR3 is TGTGCCAGCAGTGAAATTCGCCCCGGAGGGCACTTC. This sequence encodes CASSEIRPGGHF.

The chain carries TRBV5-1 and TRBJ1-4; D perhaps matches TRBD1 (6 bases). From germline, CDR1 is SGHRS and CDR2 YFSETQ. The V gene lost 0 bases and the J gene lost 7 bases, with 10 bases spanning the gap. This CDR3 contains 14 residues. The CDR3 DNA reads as TGCGCCAGCAGCTTGGACAGGGAGGGTGAAAAACTGTTTTTT. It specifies CASSLDREGEKLFF.

For the CDR3, the DNA is TGCAGCGTCCTTCAGGGGAGCTCCTACAATGAGCAGTTCTTC. This encodes CSVLQGSSYNEQFF. J is TRBJ2-1 and V is TRBV29-1; a possible D gene is TRBD1 (6 bases). Germline V gene data show CDR1 as SQVTM and CDR2 as ANQGSEA. The CDR3 loop spans 14 amino acids. The V end was cut by 6 bases, the J end by 0 bases, with 12 bases between.

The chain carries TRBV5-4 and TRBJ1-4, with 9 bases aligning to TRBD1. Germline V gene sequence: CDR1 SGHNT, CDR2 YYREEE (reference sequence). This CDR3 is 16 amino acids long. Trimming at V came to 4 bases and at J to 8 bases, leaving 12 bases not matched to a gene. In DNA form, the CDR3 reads TGTGCCAGCAGCCAGTATCGCGACAGGGGGGAAGAAAAACTGTTTTTT. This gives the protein CASSQYRDRGEEKLFF.

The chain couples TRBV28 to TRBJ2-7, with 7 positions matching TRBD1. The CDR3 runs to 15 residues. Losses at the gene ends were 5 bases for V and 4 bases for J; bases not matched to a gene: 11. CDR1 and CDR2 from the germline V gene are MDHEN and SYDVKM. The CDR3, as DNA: TGTGCCAGCAGTCTCCCGGGACAGTGGGGTTACGAGCAGTACTTC. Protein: CASSLPGQWGYEQYF.

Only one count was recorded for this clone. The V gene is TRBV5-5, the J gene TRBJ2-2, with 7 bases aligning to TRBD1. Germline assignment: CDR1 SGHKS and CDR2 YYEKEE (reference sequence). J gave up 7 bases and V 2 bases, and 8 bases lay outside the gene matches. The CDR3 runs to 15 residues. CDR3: CASSFYDRVGGELFF. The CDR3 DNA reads TGTGCCAGCAGCTTTTACGACAGGGTGGGCGGGGAGCTGTTTTTT.

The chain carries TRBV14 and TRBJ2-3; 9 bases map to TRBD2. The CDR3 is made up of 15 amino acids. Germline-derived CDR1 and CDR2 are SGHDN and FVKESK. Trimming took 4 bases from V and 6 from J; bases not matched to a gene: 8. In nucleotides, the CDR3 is TGTGCCAGCAGCCGAGTAGCGGGGGCAACGGATACGCAGTATTTT. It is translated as CASSRVAGATDTQYF.